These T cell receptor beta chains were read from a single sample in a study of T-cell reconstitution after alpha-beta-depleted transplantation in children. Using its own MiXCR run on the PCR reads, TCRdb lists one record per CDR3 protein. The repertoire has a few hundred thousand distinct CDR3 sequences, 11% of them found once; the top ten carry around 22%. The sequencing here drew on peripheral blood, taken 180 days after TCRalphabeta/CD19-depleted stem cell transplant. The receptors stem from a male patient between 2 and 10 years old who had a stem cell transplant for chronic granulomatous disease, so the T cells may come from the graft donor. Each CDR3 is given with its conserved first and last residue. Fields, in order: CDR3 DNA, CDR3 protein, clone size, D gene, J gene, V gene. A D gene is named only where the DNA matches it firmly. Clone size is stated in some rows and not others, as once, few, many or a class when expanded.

TGTGCCAGCAGTTTAGGCCGGACGGGGTCCTACGAGCAGTACTTC	CASSLGRTGSYEQYF	many	.	TRBJ2-7	TRBV27
TGCGCCAGCAGCCAAGAGGGACACTCATACCCCTACAATGAGCAGTTCTTC	CASSQEGHSYPYNEQFF	.	.	TRBJ2-1	TRBV4-3
TGTGCCAGCAGAACACGACTGGGCGGGGGCCTAAGAGACCACAATGAGCAGTTCTTC	CASRTRLGGGLRDHNEQFF	many	.	TRBJ2-1	TRBV11-2
TGCGCCAGCAGCAAGGGGGACAGCCGCCAAGAGACCCAGTACTTC	CASSKGDSRQETQYF	many	TRBD1	TRBJ2-5	TRBV4-3
TGTGCCATCAGTGACCGCCTCGGGACGAAAAAAGGGATAAACACCGGGGAGCTGTTTTTT	CAISDRLGTKKGINTGELFF	many	.	TRBJ2-2	TRBV10-3
TGTGCCAGCAGCCTACTAGCGGGTGGTGGCACCGGGGAGCTGTTTTTT	CASSLLAGGGTGELFF	many	TRBD2	TRBJ2-2	TRBV12-3/TRBV12-4
TGTGCCAGCAGAAACACAGGGTACCTCTATGGCTACACCTTC	CASRNTGYLYGYTF	.	.	TRBJ1-2	TRBV12-3/TRBV12-4
TGCAGCGGCCTGCATGCCGAGAATGAGCAGTTCTTC	CSGLHAENEQFF	many	.	TRBJ2-1	TRBV29-1
TGTGCCAGCAGCTTAGCGGGATCAAACGAGCAGTACTTC	CASSLAGSNEQYF	many	.	TRBJ2-7	TRBV7-9
TGCGCCAGCAGCCTACAGGGGGCGGGCACAGATACGCAGTATTTT	CASSLQGAGTDTQYF	many	TRBD1	TRBJ2-3	TRBV5-1
TGTGCCAGCAGGAGGGCTAGCCCAGATACGCAGTATTTT	CASRRASPDTQYF	many	.	TRBJ2-3	TRBV6-5
TGTGCCAGCAGCTCACGTTCCAGGGGGGAGGGCCTTAGAAGTGAGCAGTTCTTC	CASSSRSRGEGLRSEQFF	many	.	TRBJ2-1	TRBV7-3
TGTGCCAGCAGCTTATTCGGGGGAGGCACTGAAGCTTTCTTT	CASSLFGGGTEAFF	many	.	TRBJ1-1	TRBV7-3
TGCAGTGCTAGAAGCCCGGCCTACGAGCAGTACTTC	CSARSPAYEQYF	many	.	TRBJ2-7	TRBV20-1
TGTGCCAGCAGTTTAGTGAGGGCGAAATCCCAGCATTTT	CASSLVRAKSQHF	many	.	TRBJ1-5	TRBV12-3/TRBV12-4
TGTGCCAGCAGCCCCCGGACTAGCGGCTCCACCTACGAGCAGTACTTC	CASSPRTSGSTYEQYF	.	TRBD2	TRBJ2-7	TRBV5-4
TGTGCCAGCAGTTTCGAGGGACAGCCCCAGCATTTT	CASSFEGQPQHF	many	.	TRBJ1-5	TRBV12-3/TRBV12-4
TGTGCCAGCAGCCCGGAAGCAGGGGCAGGGGCCAACGTCCTGACTTTC	CASSPEAGAGANVLTF	many	.	TRBJ2-6	TRBV5-5
TGCGCCAGCAGCTTGGACCCCCGCGGACAGGGGAGATTCTATGGCTACACCTTC	CASSLDPRGQGRFYGYTF	many	TRBD1	TRBJ1-2	TRBV5-1
TGTGCCAGCAGCCAAGATAGGATTAGCGGGAGACATGAGCAGTTCTTC	CASSQDRISGRHEQFF	many	TRBD2	TRBJ2-1	TRBV14
TGTGCCAGCAGCCACGGCAGCAATCAGCCCCAGCATTTT	CASSHGSNQPQHF	many	.	TRBJ1-5	TRBV6-6
TGTGCCAGCAGCCAGGGACTAGTCTACGAGCAGTACTTC	CASSQGLVYEQYF	few	TRBD2	TRBJ2-7	TRBV5-5
TGTGCCAGCAGTGCCGGGACAGGGAACGGCTACACCTTC	CASSAGTGNGYTF	many	TRBD1	TRBJ1-2	TRBV27
TGTGCCAGCGGACATTATAGCAATCAGCCCCAGCATTTT	CASGHYSNQPQHF	many	.	TRBJ1-5	TRBV27
TGCGCCAGCAAGCTCGGGTGGGACTACAATGAGCAGTTCTTC	CASKLGWDYNEQFF	many	.	TRBJ2-1	TRBV5-1
TGTGCCACCAGCAGGGGACAAGCTAACACCGGGGAGCTGTTTTTT	CATSRGQANTGELFF	many	.	TRBJ2-2	TRBV15
TGTGCCAGCTCACCCGACAGGATGGGGGCCAACGTCCTGACTTTC	CASSPDRMGANVLTF	many	.	TRBJ2-6	TRBV18
TGTGCCAGTACCTACCGGGACACCTATGGCTACACCTTC	CASTYRDTYGYTF	few	.	TRBJ1-2	TRBV19
TGTGCCAGTAGTGACCGGGACAGAGGTTTCTTT	CASSDRDRGFF	once	TRBD1	TRBJ1-1	TRBV19
TGTGCCAGCACCCCACAACCGGGACTAGCGGGCTACAATGAGCAGTTCTTC	CASTPQPGLAGYNEQFF	few	TRBD2	TRBJ2-1	TRBV6-1
TGTGCCACTGCAGGGGGAAAGTACAATGAGCAGTTCTTC	CATAGGKYNEQFF	.	TRBD1	TRBJ2-1	TRBV19
TGTGCCAGCAGCTTAGGGAATGGACAGGGTGGGGAGCAGTACTTC	CASSLGNGQGGEQYF	many	TRBD1	TRBJ2-7	TRBV7-9
TGCAGTGCTAGTGTTCGAGGACAGGGGAAGGGGAACTACACCTTC	CSASVRGQGKGNYTF	many	TRBD1	TRBJ1-2	TRBV20-1
TGTGCCAGCAGCTTCACTAGCGGGATATACAATGAGCAGTTCTTC	CASSFTSGIYNEQFF	many	TRBD2	TRBJ2-1	TRBV7-9
TGTGCCATCAGCAACACCGGGACAGGCTACAATGAGCAGTTCTTC	CAISNTGTGYNEQFF	many	TRBD1	TRBJ2-1	TRBV10-3
TGTGCCAGCAGCTCGCGACCCGATAGCGGCAACCCCTACGAGCAGTACTTC	CASSSRPDSGNPYEQYF	.	.	TRBJ2-7	TRBV9
TGCAGTGCGGGCCAGGGACAGGGGTACACCGGGGAGCTGTTTTTT	CSAGQGQGYTGELFF	few	TRBD1	TRBJ2-2	TRBV20-1
TGTGCCAGCACCTTGGGACAGGGGGACGAGCAGTACTTC	CASTLGQGDEQYF	many	.	TRBJ2-7	TRBV21-1
TGCAGCGTTGAAGATCTTCGGGGGAGCTCCTATAATTCACCCCTCCACTTT	CSVEDLRGSSYNSPLHF	many	.	TRBJ1-6	TRBV29-1
TGCAGTGCTAGAGATCAGCAAAGCAATCAGCCCCAGCATTTT	CSARDQQSNQPQHF	many	.	TRBJ1-5	TRBV20-1
TGTGCCAGCAGCCCACGGACTAATGGAAAACTGTTTTTT	CASSPRTNGKLFF	.	.	TRBJ1-4	TRBV7-9
TGCGCCAGCAGCTTGGCCGGACGGAGAGAAGAGACCCAGTACTTC	CASSLAGRREETQYF	many	.	TRBJ2-5	TRBV5-1
TGTGCCAGCAGCTTGGGGTGGGGTTTCACAGATACGCAGTATTTT	CASSLGWGFTDTQYF	many	.	TRBJ2-3	TRBV7-2
TGCAGCGTCGGGACCCCAATGGGCCAGTACTTC	CSVGTPMGQYF	many	.	TRBJ2-5	TRBV29-1
TGCAGCGTTGAAGAGGTCAGGACTAGCGGGGGTAACTACAATGAGCAGTTCTTC	CSVEEVRTSGGNYNEQFF	many	TRBD2	TRBJ2-1	TRBV29-1
TGTGCCAGCAGCTCTAGAAGGACTAGCGGCGACTACGAGCAGTACTTC	CASSSRRTSGDYEQYF	many	TRBD2	TRBJ2-7	TRBV3-1
TGCGCCAGCAGCCGAACCTTTGGACTAGCGGGAGTAAACATTCAGTACTTC	CASSRTFGLAGVNIQYF	many	TRBD2	TRBJ2-4	TRBV5-1
TGTGCCAGCTGTTTTGGCGGGGGGCCCCGGACAGATAGCACAGATACGCAGTATTTT	CASCFGGGPRTDSTDTQYF	.	TRBD2	TRBJ2-3	TRBV2
TGCAGCGTCCCTGACTCGACTAGTTTCAATGAGCAGTTCTTC	CSVPDSTSFNEQFF	many	.	TRBJ2-1	TRBV29-1
TGCAGCGTTGAACCTAGGGTGCTAGCGGGATCGGAGACCCAGTACTTC	CSVEPRVLAGSETQYF	many	TRBD2	TRBJ2-5	TRBV29-1
TGTGCCAGCAGCTTAGCAGGGGAGGGCACTGAAGCTTTCTTT	CASSLAGEGTEAFF	many	.	TRBJ1-1	TRBV7-9
TGTGCCAGCAGTAACCGGGGATATTACGAGCAGTACTTC	CASSNRGYYEQYF	many	.	TRBJ2-7	TRBV6-5
TGTGCCAGCAGCGTGAGACTACGGTACTTC	CASSVRLRYF	many	.	TRBJ2-5	TRBV9
TGTGCCAGCAGGAACCTTCCGGGACAGGGGGGCACTGAAGCTTTCTTT	CASRNLPGQGGTEAFF	.	TRBD1	TRBJ1-1	TRBV27